Shown below are 10 T cell receptor beta chains from a single sample sequenced in a study of T-cell memory formation after mild COVID-19. TCRdb re-called the 5' RACE reads with MiXCR, one entry per CDR3 protein. Of about 350,000 distinct CDR3 sequences in the sample, approximately 15% were seen once. Sequences were obtained from PBMCs or a T cell subset sorted from them (not recorded which). All receptors derive from a man between 18 and 35 years old who had mild COVID-19 (a few samples of this study predate the infection). Cell type and time point are not known.

This clonotype occurred a few times. The chain links TRBV6-2 or TRBV6-3 to TRBJ2-7; 9 nucleotides match TRBD1. This CDR3 has 15 amino acids. Germline assignment: CDR1 MNHEY and CDR2 SVGEGT. V trimming: 6 bases; J trimming: 2 bases; junction bases outside the gene matches: 8. The CDR3 is CASRTRTGDTYEQYF. The CDR3 nucleotides read TGTGCCAGCAGAACACGGACAGGGGATACCTACGAGCAGTACTTC.

This chain connects TRBV5-1 to TRBJ1-1, with D perhaps TRBD1 (5 bases). The germline gives CDR1 SGHRS, CDR2 YFSETQ. This CDR3 region has 16 residues. Trimming took 2 bases from V and 1 from J, leaving 15 bases between them. CDR3 in amino acids: CASSFTAGPENTEAFF. The CDR3 DNA is TGCGCCAGCAGCTTTACGGCAGGGCCGGAGAACACTGAAGCTTTCTTT.

V usage is TRBV18 and J usage is TRBJ1-4; D unresolved. This CDR3 has 16 amino acids. Looked up from germline, CDR1 is KGHSH and CDR2 is LQKENI. V dropped 3 bases and J dropped 4 bases, with 15 bases sitting between them. The CDR3 DNA reads as TGTGCCAGCTCACCGTTGGACGGAGCGATTAATGAAAAACTGTTTTTT. Its translation is CASSPLDGAINEKLFF.

This chain uses TRBV7-9 with TRBJ1-1; no firm D call. Trimming cost V 4 bases and J 5 bases, with 17 bases left between them. CDR3 length equals 15 residues. The germline CDR1 and CDR2 sequences are SEHNR and FQNEAQ (reference sequence). The CDR3 loop reads CASSSNTGFITEAFF. The CDR3, as DNA: TGTGCCAGCAGCTCCAATACCGGTTTCATAACTGAAGCTTTCTTT.

In its sample, this clonotype was seen many times. The rearrangement joins TRBV5-1 to TRBJ2-5; D gene unclear. Trimming took off 0 bases at V and 0 bases at J, with 6 bases between the two ends. Germline assignment: CDR1 SGHRS and CDR2 YFSETQ. The CDR3 runs to 14 residues. DNA of the CDR3: TGCGCCAGCAGCTTGGGAGTCGACCAAGAGACCCAGTACTTC. Protein: CASSLGVDQETQYF.

The chain joins TRBV6-2 or TRBV6-3 to TRBJ1-1; D might be TRBD1 (5 bases). This CDR3 is 15 amino acids long. Between the trimmed V and J ends, which lost 2 bases and 6 bases, there was a span of 16 bases. Germline-derived CDR1 and CDR2 are MNHEY and SVGEGT. DNA of the CDR3: TGTGCCAGCAGTTACGGCCAGGGCAGGATGTCTGAAGCTTTCTTT. It is translated as CASSYGQGRMSEAFF.

This clonotype was seen more than once but under ten times. The J gene is TRBJ1-2, the V gene TRBV4-1; D may be TRBD1 (5 bases). The CDR3 is 14 amino acids. CDR1 is MGHRA, CDR2 YSYEKL, per germline. Trimming pared 2 bases from V and 13 bases from J, leaving 20 bases between. Written as DNA, the CDR3 is TGCGCCAGCAGCCAAAGCGCAGGGCTCCAGGTTTCCACCTTC. Translated, it gives CASSQSAGLQVSTF.

This clonotype was seen more than once but under ten times. Here the CDR3 DNA reads TGTGCCAGCAGCTCCCCGGGGGGCTCATCTGGAAACACCATATATTTT. Its protein product is CASSSPGGSSGNTIYF. The chain couples TRBV5-4 to TRBJ1-3; tentative D call: TRBD1 (6 bases). CDR1 is SGHNT and CDR2 is YYREEE in the germline V gene (reference sequence). The CDR3 sequence is 16 residues long. Between the trimmed V and J ends, which lost 3 bases and 1 base, there was a span of 14 bases.

The chain is built from TRBV11-2 and TRBJ2-1; D remains ambiguous. The V end lost 1 base, the J end lost 10 bases, and 8 bases lay between the germline ends. This CDR3 region has 12 residues. Per germline, CDR1 SGHAT and CDR2 FQNNGV. In DNA, the CDR3 is TGTGCCAGCAGCTTAGTCCGCCAGGAGCAGTTCTTC. It yields the protein CASSLVRQEQFF.

This rearrangement joins TRBV20-1 to TRBJ2-3; 7 bases line up with TRBD2. The V gene end was trimmed by 6 bases and the J gene end by 5 bases; junction bases not matched to a gene: 14. CDR1 DFQATT and CDR2 SNEGSKA come from the germline V gene (reference sequence). This CDR3 has 15 amino acids. The CDR3 coding sequence is TGCAGTGCCCCCGGGGCTAGCGGAAGAGTAGATACGCAGTATTTT. Encoded protein: CSAPGASGRVDTQYF.